The 20 T cell receptor beta chains below all came from one sample that was sequenced in a study of blood T cell repertoires in COVID-19. Some clones are missing from TCRdb's copy, which holds only in-frame ones; the method was immunoSEQ multiplex PCR. The sample holds around 190,000 clones, about nine tenths seen once. The material sequenced was peripheral blood. These receptors were taken from a man between 18 and 29 years old with active or convalescent COVID-19.

This clone was seen ten or more times. This chain links TRBV5-6 with TRBJ2-1; 8 bases line up with TRBD2. Trimming at V came to 5 bases and at J to 7 bases, leaving 11 bases not matched to a gene. This CDR3 has 15 residues. Per the germline V gene, CDR1 is SGHDT and CDR2 is YYEEEE. The CDR3 nucleotides are TGTGCCAGCAGGGATTCCGGGGGGGCCTCGAATGAGCAGTTCTTC. This sequence encodes CASRDSGGASNEQFF.

The J gene is TRBJ2-2, the V gene TRBV10-3, with D possibly being TRBD2 (6 bases). The CDR3 length is 16 residues. Trimming took 1 base from V and 6 from J, leaving 15 bases between them. Germline V gene sequence: CDR1 ENHRY, CDR2 SYGVKD. The CDR3 DNA reads TGTGCCATCAGTGAGTACCCAGCGGAGGGGTCCGGGGAGCTGTTTTTT. Translating it yields CAISEYPAEGSGELFF.

The chain combines TRBV19 with TRBJ2-6; tentatively, D is TRBD2 (6 bases). Germline V gives CDR1 LNHDA, CDR2 SQIVND (reference sequence). With 6 bases removed from V and 4 bases from J, the gap between germline ends came to 10 bases. The CDR3 is made up of 14 amino acids. CDR3 in DNA: TGTGCCAGTAGGGAGGGGCACGGGGCCAACGTCCTGACTTTC. Amino acid sequence: CASREGHGANVLTF. Full variable domain (remainder filled in from reference TRBV19 and TRBJ2-6): DGGITQSPKYLFRKEGQNVTLSCEQNLNHDAMYWYRQDPGQGLRLIYYSQIVNDFQKGDIAEGYSVSREKKESFPLTVTSAQKNPTAFYLCASREGHGANVLTFGAGSRLTVL.

The chain couples TRBV6-2 or TRBV6-3 to TRBJ1-1, with a possible D match to TRBD1 (6 bases). Germline values: CDR1 MNHEY, CDR2 SVGEGT. The CDR3 length is 19 residues. V was clipped by 3 bases and J by 0 bases, with 23 bases between them. CDR3 nucleotides: TGTGCCAGCAGTTATCGTTACCACCTGCCCGGGACACTGAACACTGAAGCTTTCTTT. Translated: CASSYRYHLPGTLNTEAFF.

The chain has TRBV5-4 and TRBJ1-3; 8 bases are shared with TRBD1. J was trimmed by 0 bases and V by 3 bases; bases with no gene match: 8. This CDR3 comprises 17 residues. Germline CDR1 and CDR2: SGHNT and YYREEE (reference sequence). The DNA for the CDR3 is TGTGCCAGCAGCTATGCACCTACAGGGGGCTCTGGAAACACCATATATTTT. Protein product: CASSYAPTGGSGNTIYF.

The rearrangement joins TRBV28 to TRBJ2-1; TRBD1 aligns across 8 bases. Trimming cost V 6 bases and J 1 base; bases outside gene matches: 8. This CDR3 comprises 16 residues. Germline V CDR1 and CDR2: MDHEN, SYDVKM. Here the CDR3 DNA reads TGTGCCAGCAGACGCGGACAGGGAAGGTCCTACAATGAGCAGTTCTTC. Protein sequence: CASRRGQGRSYNEQFF.

The V gene is TRBV18, the J gene TRBJ2-2, with 7 nucleotides matching TRBD1. The CDR3 extends over 17 amino acids. The V gene end was trimmed by 2 bases and the J gene end by 4 bases; junction bases not matched to a gene: 10. The germline CDR1 and CDR2 sequences are KGHSH and LQKENI. The CDR3 sequence is CASSPSVPGQSTGELFF. The CDR3 bases are TGTGCCAGCTCACCAAGCGTTCCGGGACAGAGCACCGGGGAGCTGTTTTTT.

V and J are TRBV5-1 and TRBJ1-1; D perhaps matches TRBD1 (5 bases). Germline V gene data show CDR1 as SGHRS and CDR2 as YFSETQ. This CDR3 contains 14 residues. V lost 4 bases and J lost 1, with 11 bases in between. CDR3 in DNA: TGCGCCAGCAGCCCCATACAGGAGAACACTGAAGCTTTCTTT. As protein: CASSPIQENTEAFF. The whole variable domain, remainder taken from reference TRBV5-1 and TRBJ1-1, is KAGVTQTPRYLIKTRGQQVTLSCSPISGHRSVSWYQQTPGQGLQFLFEYFSETQRNKGNFPGRFSGRQFSNSRSEMNVSTLELGDSALYLCASSPIQENTEAFFGQGTRLTVV.

V gene TRBV30 combines with J gene TRBJ1-3; TRBD1 might be the D (5 bases). V shed 2 bases and J shed 3 bases, with 5 bases lying between them. The CDR3 runs 12 residues. Germline CDR1 is GTSNPN and CDR2 is SVGIG (reference sequence). The CDR3 loop is CAWSRGGNTIYF. CDR3 nucleotide sequence: TGTGCCTGGAGTAGGGGTGGAAACACCATATATTTT.

This clone appeared a few times. The same CDR3 is also encoded by other DNA sequences in this sample. V is TRBV7-6 and J is TRBJ1-5; D perhaps matches TRBD1 (5 bases). V lost 1 base, J lost 1 base, and 8 bases lay in between. Germline values: CDR1 SGHVS, CDR2 FNYEAQ. CDR3 size: 15 residues. Written as DNA, the CDR3 is TGTGCCAGCAGCTTAGACGGGGGGAGCAATCAGCCCCAGCATTTT. It encodes CASSLDGGSNQPQHF.

The J gene is TRBJ2-1, the V gene TRBV6-2 or TRBV6-3; D is undetermined. Per germline, CDR1 MNHEY and CDR2 SVGEGT. This CDR3 comprises 11 residues. V was trimmed by 8 bases and J by 8 bases, leaving 10 bases between them. DNA for the CDR3: TGTGCCAGCCGCCTCGTTCATGAGCAGTTCTTC. This translates into CASRLVHEQFF.

V gene TRBV15 combines with J gene TRBJ1-4; D ambiguous. This CDR3 contains 14 residues. V lost 3 bases, J lost 5 bases, and 10 bases lay in between. Germline V CDR1 and CDR2: LNHNV, YYDKDF (reference sequence). DNA of the CDR3: TGTGCCACCAGCAGCGTACCCAGGAATGAAAAACTGTTTTTT. This codes for CATSSVPRNEKLFF.

The chain employs TRBV5-6 and TRBJ1-6; 7 bases fit TRBD1. The CDR3 has 15 amino acids. The ends lost 7 bases at V and 5 bases at J; junction bases unmatched: 9. The germline CDR1 and CDR2 sequences are SGHDT and YYEEEE. This chain's CDR3 is CASGKGALDNSPLHF. CDR3 nucleotides: TGTGCCAGCGGAAAGGGGGCTCTGGATAATTCACCCCTCCACTTT.

The chain couples TRBV7-2 to TRBJ2-5; D is perhaps TRBD2 (7 bases). The CDR3 has 15 amino acids. The V end was cut by 5 bases, the J end by 5 bases, with 18 bases between. CDR1 SGHTA and CDR2 FQGNSA come from the germline V gene. The CDR3 here is CASSPGLGGLETQYF. In DNA, the CDR3 is TGTGCCAGCAGCCCCGGGTTGGGGGGGCTGGAGACCCAGTACTTC. Variable domain in full (rest from reference TRBV7-2 and TRBJ2-5): GAGVSQSPSNKVTEKGKDVELRCDPISGHTALYWYRQSLGQGLEFLIYFQGNSAPDKSGLPSDRFSAERTGGSVSTLTIQRTQQEDSAVYLCASSPGLGGLETQYFGPGTRLLVL.

The rearrangement links TRBV20-1 to TRBJ2-1, with D maybe TRBD2 (6 bases). The CDR3 runs 13 residues. The germline V and J ends were trimmed by 3 bases and 5 bases, with 11 bases remaining between them. Germline CDR1 DFQATT, CDR2 SNEGSKA (reference sequence). Here the CDR3 DNA reads TGCAGTGCTAGTTCATCGGGGGACAATGAGCAGTTCTTC. It encodes CSASSSGDNEQFF.

This rearrangement joins TRBV3-1 (or the pseudogene TRBV3-2) to TRBJ1-2, with 9 positions matching TRBD1. The V gene end was trimmed by 0 bases and the J gene end by 7 bases; junction bases not matched to a gene: 6. The CDR3 runs to 15 residues. The germline V gene has CDR1 LGHDT and CDR2 YNNKEL (reference sequence). This CDR3 is CASSQDSGQGSGYTF. For the CDR3, the DNA is TGTGCCAGCAGCCAAGACTCGGGACAGGGCTCTGGCTACACCTTC.

This sequence joins TRBV30 and TRBJ1-1; 7 bases match TRBD1. The V gene's germline CDR1 is GTSNPN and CDR2 SVGIG (reference sequence). With 6 bases clipped from V and 0 bases from J, the junction kept 7 bases outside the gene matches. This CDR3 has 14 amino acids. CDR3 nucleotides: TGTGCCTGCAACAGGGGTGGGATGAACACTGAAGCTTTCTTT. Its translation: CACNRGGMNTEAFF.

The chain recombines TRBV28 with TRBJ1-2, with D unresolved. With 6 bases removed from V and 2 bases from J, the gap between germline ends came to 22 bases. Germline assignment: CDR1 MDHEN and CDR2 SYDVKM. The CDR3 extends over 17 amino acids. CDR3 coding DNA: TGTGCCAGCAGAGACCCAACCCCCGGGGTGCAGAACTATGGCTACACCTTC. It translates to CASRDPTPGVQNYGYTF.

The CDR3 DNA reads TGTGCCAGCAGCCAGGGTGGGGGGGCCCAGCCCCAGCATTTT. Its translation is CASSQGGGAQPQHF. The chain links TRBV5-6 to TRBJ1-5, with D perhaps TRBD1 (6 bases). This CDR3 region has 14 residues. CDR1 is SGHDT and CDR2 is YYEEEE in the germline V gene. V lost 4 bases, J lost 7 bases, and 15 bases lay in between.

The V gene is TRBV7-2, the J gene TRBJ2-2; 8 bases line up with TRBD1. This CDR3 has 15 residues. V shed 5 bases, J shed 5 bases, and the junction held 7 bases outside the gene matches. CDR1 and CDR2 (germline): SGHTA, FQGNSA. CDR3 residues: CASSPRRTGTGELFF. The CDR3, as DNA: TGTGCCAGCAGCCCCAGACGGACAGGGACCGGGGAGCTGTTTTTT.